The clone carrying this T cell receptor beta chain showed up just once. The antigen is not known. This sample stems from a study of cytomegalovirus exposure and HLA in healthy donors. General study results and limits: Later on, an analysis found that several of the most significant clusters appeared to be linked to common viral pathogens, which included parvovirus B19. In a later analysis, V- and J-gene trimming of beta chains associated with a DCLRE1C missense variant, replicated independently. At a 0.05 false discovery rate, a later analysis found 15,000 to 20,000 TCR beta sequences to be associated with HLA alleles.

In the PCR, 60 Vbeta and 13 Jbeta primers were used. Profiling relied on immunoSEQ multiplex PCR, and the TCRdb table lists in-frame clones only, not all of them. This table has some 170,000 clones, about 71% appearing once. The germline V gene encodes CDR1 ENHRY and CDR2 SYGVKD. Trimming left V 7 bases short and J 10 bases short, with 17 bases between. The CDR3 contains 14 residues. The chain joins TRBV10-3 to TRBJ1-6; no firm D call. The sequence came from a woman between 25 and 40 years old in good health and CMV-seronegative. Sequenced: PBMCs. The CDR3 reads CAITRERVGSPLHF. DNA for the CDR3: TGTGCCATCACCCGAGAGAGGGTTGGGTCACCCCTCCACTTT.